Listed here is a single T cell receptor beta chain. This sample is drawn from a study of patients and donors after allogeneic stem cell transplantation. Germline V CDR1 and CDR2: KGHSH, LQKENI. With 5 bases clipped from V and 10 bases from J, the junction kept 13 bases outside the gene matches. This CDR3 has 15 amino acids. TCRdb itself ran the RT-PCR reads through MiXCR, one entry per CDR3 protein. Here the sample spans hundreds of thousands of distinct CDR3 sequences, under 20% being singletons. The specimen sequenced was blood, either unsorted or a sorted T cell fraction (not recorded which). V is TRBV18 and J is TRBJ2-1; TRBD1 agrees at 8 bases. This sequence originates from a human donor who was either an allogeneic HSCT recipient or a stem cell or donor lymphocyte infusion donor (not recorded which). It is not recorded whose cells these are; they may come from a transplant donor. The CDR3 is CASSTRTGTPVEQFF. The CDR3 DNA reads TGTGCCAGCTCAACCCGGACAGGGACCCCCGTAGAGCAGTTCTTC.